In its sample, the clone carrying this TCR beta chain was seen many times. Its target is unknown. Trimming took 2 bases from V and 4 from J; bases not matched to a gene: 8. The germline CDR1 and CDR2 sequences are SGHRS and YFSETQ. CDR3 length equals 16 residues. This record belongs to a study of T cells in Graves' hyperthyroidism and ophthalmopathy. General study results and limits: Researchers found most expanded thyroid clonotypes above 0.001 in blood as well.

From RNA transcripts, TCR beta CDR3 regions were amplified. TCR CDR3 underwent first-round RT-PCR with the HTBI primer set. One entry per CDR3 protein results from TCRdb running MiXCR on the multiplex PCR reads. The table lists hundreds of thousands of distinct CDR3 sequences, approximately 15% of them singletons. What was sequenced was blood. This TCR was sampled from a woman between 18 and 29 years old with Graves' hyperthyroidism. The chain has TRBV5-1 and TRBJ1-4, with 7 bases fitting TRBD1. The DNA for the CDR3 is TGCGCCAGCAGCTTATCGGGGACAGCACTTAATGAAAAACTGTTTTTT. Protein product: CASSLSGTALNEKLFF. The full variable domain, its missing parts supplied by reference TRBV5-1 and TRBJ1-4, is KAGVTQTPRYLIKTRGQQVTLSCSPISGHRSVSWYQQTPGQGLQFLFEYFSETQRNKGNFPGRFSGRQFSNSRSEMNVSTLELGDSALYLCASSLSGTALNEKLFFGSGTQLSVL.